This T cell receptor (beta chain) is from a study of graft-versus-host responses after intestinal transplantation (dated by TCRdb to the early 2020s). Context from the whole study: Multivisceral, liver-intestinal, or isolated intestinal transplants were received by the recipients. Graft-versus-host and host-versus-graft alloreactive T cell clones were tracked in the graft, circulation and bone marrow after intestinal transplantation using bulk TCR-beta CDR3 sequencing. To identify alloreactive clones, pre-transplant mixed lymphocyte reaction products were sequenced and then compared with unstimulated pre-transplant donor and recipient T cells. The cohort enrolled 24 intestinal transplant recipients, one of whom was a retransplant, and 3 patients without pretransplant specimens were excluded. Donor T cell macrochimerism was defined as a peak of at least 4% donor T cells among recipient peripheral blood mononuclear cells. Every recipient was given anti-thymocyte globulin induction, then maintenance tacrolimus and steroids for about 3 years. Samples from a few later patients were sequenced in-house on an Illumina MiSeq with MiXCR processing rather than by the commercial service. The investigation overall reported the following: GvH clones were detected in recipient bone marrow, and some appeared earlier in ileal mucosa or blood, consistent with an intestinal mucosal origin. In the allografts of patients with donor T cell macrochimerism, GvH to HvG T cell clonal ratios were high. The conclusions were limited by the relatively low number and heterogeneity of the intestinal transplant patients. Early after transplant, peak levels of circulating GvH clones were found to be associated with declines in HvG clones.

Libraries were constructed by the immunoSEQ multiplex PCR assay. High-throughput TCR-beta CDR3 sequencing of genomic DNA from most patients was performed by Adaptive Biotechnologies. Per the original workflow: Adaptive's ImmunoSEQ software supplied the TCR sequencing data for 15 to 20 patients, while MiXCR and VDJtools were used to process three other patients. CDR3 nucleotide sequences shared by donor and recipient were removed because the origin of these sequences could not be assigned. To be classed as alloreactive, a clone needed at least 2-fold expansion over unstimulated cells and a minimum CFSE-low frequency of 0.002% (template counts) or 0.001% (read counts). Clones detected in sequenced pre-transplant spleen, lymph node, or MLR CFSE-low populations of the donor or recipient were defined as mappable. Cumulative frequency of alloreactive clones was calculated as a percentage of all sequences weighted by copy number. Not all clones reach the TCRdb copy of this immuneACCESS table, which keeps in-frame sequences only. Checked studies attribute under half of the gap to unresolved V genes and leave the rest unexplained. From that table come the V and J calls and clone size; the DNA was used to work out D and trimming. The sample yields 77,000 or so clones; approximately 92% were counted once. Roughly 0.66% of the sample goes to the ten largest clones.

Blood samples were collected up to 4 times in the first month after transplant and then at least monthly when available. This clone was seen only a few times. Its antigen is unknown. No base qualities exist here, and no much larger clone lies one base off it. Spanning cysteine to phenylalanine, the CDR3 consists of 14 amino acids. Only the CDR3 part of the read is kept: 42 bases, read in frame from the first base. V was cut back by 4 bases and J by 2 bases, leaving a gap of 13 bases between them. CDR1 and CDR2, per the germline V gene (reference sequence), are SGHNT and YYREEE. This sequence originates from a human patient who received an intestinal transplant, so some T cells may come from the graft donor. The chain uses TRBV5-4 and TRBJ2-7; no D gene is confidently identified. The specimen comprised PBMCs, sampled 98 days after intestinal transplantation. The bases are TGTGCCAGCAGCCCAACGGGCCAACCCTACGAGCAGTACTTC. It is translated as CASSPTGQPYEQYF.